This T cell receptor (beta chain) comes out of a study of blood T cells in healthy people across ages. Findings and caveats of the study: Researchers said unsorted PBMCs prevented a conclusive naive versus antigen-experienced comparison. Per million T cells, TCR beta diversity dropped roughly linearly as age increased.

This clonotype was counted ten times or more. What it binds is not known. Aged about 6 to 100, donors were systemically healthy Caucasians from Russia. Combining a sample-barcoded 5' primer with a J-beta primer mix, a second PCR ran for about 7 to 11 cycles. Each cDNA molecule received a tag from a template-switch adaptor that had 12 random nucleotides. TCRdb used MiXCR to reprocess the 5' RACE reads, holding one entry per CDR3 protein. The sample records some 880,000 distinct CDR3 sequences, about 36% being singletons. The receptor was derived from a man aged 18 to 30 in good health. Sample: blood.

DNA of the CDR3: TGTGCCAGCTTCAGGGGGCGCGGGCAATATGAGCAGTTCTTC. Amino acid sequence: CASFRGRGQYEQFF. The chain recombines TRBV2 with TRBJ2-1; 8 bases line up with TRBD1. CDR3 length: 14 residues. In germline, CDR1 is SNHLY, CDR2 FYNNEI. The V gene end was trimmed by 8 bases and the J gene end by 8 bases; junction bases not matched to a gene: 11.